This is a list of T cell receptor beta chains from one sample in a study of cytomegalovirus exposure and HLA in healthy donors. TCRdb keeps only in-frame clones here, not all; method: immunoSEQ multiplex PCR. The data hold about 100,000 clones, with over 60% observed a single time. The sample comprised PBMCs. All receptors derive from a female donor in good health and CMV-seropositive. Both conserved end residues are part of each CDR3. The D gene is left open where the match is weak. Expanded clones get a size class; other rows say once, few or many, or leave the size out.

j_call | d_call | clone_size | v_call | cdr3_nt | cdr3_aa
TRBJ2-7 | NA | NA | TRBV10-1 | TGCGCCAGCAGTGGGGGGCTAGGGGACGAGCAGTACTTC | CASSGGLGDEQYF
TRBJ1-5 | TRBD1 | once | TRBV28 | TGTGCCAGCAGTTTTGGTCAGGGGGCAAGGGAGTTGCGGCCCCAGCATTTT | CASSFGQGARELRPQHF
TRBJ2-5 | TRBD1 | NA | TRBV7-8 | TGTGCCAGCAGCCTACTCCACCGGGACAGCCAAGAGACCCAGTACTTC | CASSLLHRDSQETQYF
TRBJ2-2 | TRBD1 | NA | TRBV29-1 | TGCAGCGTTGAAGATGGTCGGGCAGGGGGCGTCCCCGGGGAGCTGTTTTTT | CSVEDGRAGGVPGELFF
TRBJ2-2 | TRBD2 | NA | TRBV19 | TGTGCCAGTAGTATCCCTAGCGGGGGTTACACCGGGGAGCTGTTTTTT | CASSIPSGGYTGELFF
TRBJ2-1 | NA | NA | TRBV5-1 | TGCGCCAGCAGCCGTACTGGGGCTTCCCAGTTCTTC | CASSRTGASQFF
TRBJ2-7 | NA | NA | TRBV18 | TGTGCCAGCTCACCACGGGGGACAACTACCTACGAGCAGTACTTC | CASSPRGTTTYEQYF
TRBJ2-1 | TRBD2 | few | TRBV6-6 | TGTGCCAGCACCCTGCGGACTAGCGTGGCTAATGAGCAGTTCTTC | CASTLRTSVANEQFF
TRBJ1-1 | TRBD1 | NA | TRBV4-2 | TGTGCCAGCAGCCCAGTGACAGGGAGGAACACTGAAGCTTTCTTT | CASSPVTGRNTEAFF
TRBJ1-1 | TRBD1 | NA | TRBV6-1 | TGTGCCAGCAGGGGGGACAGGATGAACACTGAAGCTTTCTTT | CASRGDRMNTEAFF
TRBJ1-2 | NA | NA | TRBV19 | TGTGCCAGTAGATGGGGCGTAGACTATGGCTACACCTTC | CASRWGVDYGYTF
TRBJ2-2 | TRBD2 | NA | TRBV4-2 | TGTGCCAGCAGCCAAGAAGGACTAGCGGGACTAAACACCGGGGAGCTGTTTTTT | CASSQEGLAGLNTGELFF
TRBJ1-2 | TRBD1 | once | TRBV7-2 | TGTGCCAGCAGCTCATACCTGGGGACAGAAGTCTATGGCTACACCTTC | CASSSYLGTEVYGYTF
TRBJ1-4 | NA | NA | TRBV30 | TGTGCCTGGAGCTTTACCCGAAGGGGGTGGGATGAAAAACTGTTTTTT | CAWSFTRRGWDEKLFF
TRBJ1-1 | NA | NA | TRBV4-1 | TGCGCCAGCAGCCAAGTCGGCACTGAAGCTTTCTTT | CASSQVGTEAFF
TRBJ2-7 | NA | few | TRBV6-6 | TGTGCCGGCAGCCCCCGGGACACGAAACGAGAGCAGTACTTC | CAGSPRDTKREQYF
TRBJ2-5 | TRBD2 | NA | TRBV7-2 | TGTGCCAGCAGCGAAGCGGGACTAGCAACGGGGGAGCAGTACTTC | CASSEAGLATGEQYF
TRBJ2-6 | TRBD1 | NA | TRBV5-4 | TGTGCCAGCACTACAGGGGGCGCCGCCTCTGGGGCCAACGTCCTGACTTTC | CASTTGGAASGANVLTF
TRBJ2-7 | NA | NA | TRBV2 | TGTGCCAGCAGGGGTGGGCAGGCCAGCTACGAGCAGTACTTC | CASRGGQASYEQYF
TRBJ2-7 | TRBD1 | NA | TRBV15 | TGTGCCACCAGCAGAGATCTTGGACAGGGGGATGGCGAGCAGTACTTC | CATSRDLGQGDGEQYF
TRBJ2-2 | NA | NA | TRBV2 | TGTGCCAGCAGTGAAGCGCGGGACGGGGAGCTGTTTTTT | CASSEARDGELFF
TRBJ1-2 | NA | NA | TRBV30 | TGTGCCACCGGAGAATTAGGCTACACCTTC | CATGELGYTF
TRBJ2-7 | TRBD2 | few | TRBV2 | TGTGCCAGCAGTGAGGTGGGAGGGCCTACTACCGAGCAGTACTTC | CASSEVGGPTTEQYF
TRBJ2-1 | TRBD1 | once | TRBV5-1 | TGCGCCAGCAGCACCGGGACAGGGCTTATCGAGGAGCAGTTCTTC | CASSTGTGLIEEQFF
TRBJ1-3 | NA | NA | TRBV12-5 | TGTGCTAGTGGCCCCGGGGGGAACTCTGGAAACACCATATATTTT | CASGPGGNSGNTIYF
TRBJ1-6 | TRBD1 | NA | TRBV11-2 | TGTGCCAGCAGCGACTACGGACAGGGGAGTTTTCCCCTCCACTTT | CASSDYGQGSFPLHF
TRBJ1-5 | NA | NA | TRBV6-1 | TGTGCCAGCAGTACCCGACAGCCCAATCAGCCCCAGCATTTT | CASSTRQPNQPQHF
TRBJ2-1 | TRBD2 | NA | TRBV7-8 | TGTGCCAGCAGCCAGGGACTAGCGGGATCTATTAAGTTGAATGAGCAGTTCTTC | CASSQGLAGSIKLNEQFF
TRBJ2-4 | TRBD2 | NA | TRBV27 | TGTGCCAGCAGTCCCCGGGGGGGAGGGAACATTCAGTACTTC | CASSPRGGGNIQYF
TRBJ2-7 | TRBD1 | NA | TRBV30 | TGTGCCTGGAGACGACGGGGACAGGGGGGCGAGCAGTACTTC | CAWRRRGQGGEQYF
TRBJ2-3 | NA | few | TRBV30 | TGTGCCTGGAGCAATGAGGGTACGCAGTATTTT | CAWSNEGTQYF
TRBJ2-1 | TRBD2 | NA | TRBV14 | TGTGCCAGCAGCCAGAGGACTAGCGGGAGCTGGTCCTACAATGAGCAGTTCTTC | CASSQRTSGSWSYNEQFF
TRBJ2-6 | TRBD2 | once | TRBV6-1 | TGTGCCTCTGGGGGAGGGCGCTCTGGGGCCAACGGCCTGACTTTC | CASGGGRSGANGLTF
TRBJ1-1 | NA | once | TRBV5-4 | TGTGCCAGCAGGGAACAGGGCTCGGTGAACACTGAAGCTTTCTTT | CASREQGSVNTEAFF
TRBJ1-4 | NA | NA | TRBV7-9 | TGTGCCAGCAGCCAGCCCAGGGGTAATGAAAAACTGTTTTTT | CASSQPRGNEKLFF
TRBJ2-1 | TRBD2 | NA | TRBV5-1 | TGCGCCAGCAGCGGCTTAGCGGGGGCCGGGGGTGAGCAGTTCTTC | CASSGLAGAGGEQFF
TRBJ2-1 | TRBD2 | few | TRBV4-3 | TGCGCCAGCAGCCCCCGTCCGGGGGGAGCCTACAATGAGCAGTTCTTC | CASSPRPGGAYNEQFF
TRBJ1-1 | TRBD1 | NA | TRBV14 | TGTGCCAGCAGCCGCCTCGGGACAGCCTACACTGAAGCTTTCTTT | CASSRLGTAYTEAFF
TRBJ2-7 | NA | NA | TRBV19 | TGTGCCAGTAGTATGCGGGCAGGAGCCTACGAGCAGTACTTC | CASSMRAGAYEQYF
TRBJ1-4 | NA | NA | TRBV19 | TGTGCCAGTAGTACCCGGGCCACGGGGGAAAAACTGTTTTTT | CASSTRATGEKLFF
TRBJ2-3 | TRBD2 | NA | TRBV15 | TGTGCCACCAGCAGAGTAGGGACTAGCGGGAGTAGCACAGATACGCAGTATTTT | CATSRVGTSGSSTDTQYF
TRBJ2-3 | NA | NA | TRBV9 | TGTGCCAGCAGCGGAGGGTCGACAGATACGCAGTATTTT | CASSGGSTDTQYF
TRBJ2-5 | NA | NA | TRBV7-2 | TGTGCCAGCAGCTTAGCCCTCGGGGCCCGGGAGGAGACCCAGTACTTC | CASSLALGAREETQYF
TRBJ2-3 | TRBD2 | few | TRBV11-2 | TGTGCCAGCAGCTTAGGGCCACTAGCGGGGCCAGATACGCAGTATTTT | CASSLGPLAGPDTQYF
TRBJ1-1 | TRBD1 | NA | TRBV4-3 | TGCGCCAGCAGAAACAGGGGGCATGGCACTGAAGCTTTCTTT | CASRNRGHGTEAFF
TRBJ2-3 | TRBD1 | NA | TRBV5-5 | TGTGCCAGCAGCTTGCCCGGGACAGGCACAGATACGCAGTATTTT | CASSLPGTGTDTQYF
TRBJ2-3 | TRBD2 | NA | TRBV7-2 | TGTGCCAGCACCGGCCAGGTAGCGGGAGTGGCAGATACGCAGTATTTT | CASTGQVAGVADTQYF
TRBJ2-1 | NA | NA | TRBV27 | TGTGCCAGCAGTTTAATCGCGGGACCCTACAATGAGCAGTTCTTC | CASSLIAGPYNEQFF
TRBJ1-5 | TRBD1 | NA | TRBV29-1 | TGCAGCGTTGTTATAGGACAGGGCCTGAGCAATCAGCCCCAGCATTTT | CSVVIGQGLSNQPQHF
TRBJ2-6 | NA | NA | TRBV7-2 | TGTGCCAGCACCAAACGGAGCTCTGGGGCCAACGTCCTGACTTTC | CASTKRSSGANVLTF